The 18 T cell receptor beta chains presented below share a single source sample, sequenced in a study of T cell changes during pregnancy in multiple sclerosis. The protocol was immunoSEQ multiplex PCR, while the TCRdb copy is restricted to in-frame clones and leaves out a portion. This sample has approximately 69,000 clones, with 90% to 95% found just once. Sequenced here: CD4+ T cells from peripheral blood mononuclear cells, sampled in the third trimester of pregnancy. The receptors stem from a female donor in good health, enrolled as a control in a pregnancy study.

This chain uses TRBV4-3 with TRBJ1-1; unclear D gene. Germline V gene data show CDR1 as LGHNA and CDR2 as YSLEER. Trimming removed 1 base at V and 0 bases at J, with 9 bases between. The CDR3 extends over 15 amino acids. The CDR3 DNA follows: TGCGCCAGCAGCCAAGGTGCGGGAATGAACACTGAAGCTTTCTTT. Translating it yields CASSQGAGMNTEAFF.

The chain is built from TRBV27 and TRBJ1-5, with D possibly TRBD1 on 5 matching bases. V was trimmed by 5 bases and J by 2 bases, leaving 28 bases between them. The CDR3 runs 20 residues. The germline gives CDR1 MNHEY, CDR2 SMNVEV (reference sequence). The CDR3 bases are TGTGCCAGCAGTGTAAAGGGACTCAGGACTCGCCGTGTGGGCAATCAGCCCCAGCATTTT. Amino acids: CASSVKGLRTRRVGNQPQHF.

The chain uses TRBV6-6 and TRBJ1-1; 9 nucleotides match TRBD1. This CDR3 spans 15 amino acids. With 2 bases clipped from V and 8 bases from J, the junction kept 9 bases outside the gene matches. Germline V gives CDR1 MNHNY, CDR2 SVGAGI (reference sequence). CDR3 DNA: TGTGCCAGCAGTTACCCACAGGACAGGGGCGGAGAAGCTTTCTTT. Translated: CASSYPQDRGGEAFF.

This clone was recorded only once. V usage is TRBV7-9 and J usage is TRBJ2-1; TRBD2 agrees at 10 bases. J was trimmed by 9 bases and V by 1 base; bases with no gene match: 9. CDR1 and CDR2 from the germline V gene are SEHNR and FQNEAQ (reference sequence). The CDR3 is 16 residues long. The DNA of the CDR3 is TGTGCCAGCAGCTTAGGGCAACTAGCGGGGCGGGGTGAGCAGTTCTTC. As protein: CASSLGQLAGRGEQFF.

The V call is TRBV5-1, the J call TRBJ2-7; 7 nucleotides match TRBD1. CDR3 size: 14 residues. From germline, CDR1 is SGHRS and CDR2 YFSETQ. V lost 2 bases to trimming and J lost 9 bases; unmatched junction nucleotides: 11. CDR3 in amino acids: CASSLDQQGLGQYF. The CDR3 DNA follows: TGCGCCAGCAGCTTAGACCAACAGGGGCTGGGGCAGTACTTC.

V and J are TRBV18 and TRBJ2-1, with TRBD2 identical over 7 bases. The germline gives CDR1 KGHSH, CDR2 LQKENI. The CDR3 loop spans 16 amino acids. The J segment lost 12 bases and the V segment lost 6 bases, leaving 20 bases of the junction unmatched. As DNA, the CDR3 is TGTGCCAGCTCCCAAGCCGGGATTCAAACGTCGGGGGGGCAGTTCTTC. This encodes CASSQAGIQTSGGQFF.

This chain joins TRBV5-4 and TRBJ1-1; unclear D gene. The germline V and J ends were trimmed by 2 bases and 0 bases, with 11 bases remaining between them. Germline V gene lookup returns CDR1 SGHNT and CDR2 YYREEE (reference sequence). This CDR3 has 15 residues. The CDR3 DNA sequence: TGTGCCAGCAGCTTTGGTCCAGACATGAACACTGAAGCTTTCTTT. Protein sequence: CASSFGPDMNTEAFF.

The V and J genes are TRBV5-6 and TRBJ1-1; 9 nucleotides line up with TRBD1. The CDR3 length is 14 residues. The germline CDR1 and CDR2 sequences are SGHDT and YYEEEE. V trimming: 4 bases; J trimming: 5 bases; junction bases outside the gene matches: 6. The chain's CDR3 is CASSPNRGRTEAFF. CDR3 nucleotide sequence: TGTGCCAGCAGCCCCAACAGGGGGCGAACTGAAGCTTTCTTT.

The V call is TRBV11-3, the J call TRBJ2-5; D uncertain. The V and J ends lost 3 bases and 2 bases respectively, with 7 bases between them. This CDR3 comprises 13 residues. Per germline, CDR1 SGHNT and CDR2 YENEEA. The CDR3 nucleotides are TGTGCCAGCAGCTTCCACAGACAAGAGACCCAGTACTTC. It encodes CASSFHRQETQYF.

This clone has just one count. The CDR3 DNA is TGTGCCAGCAGCAGCACAGGGACGCGCGAGCAGTACTTC. Amino acids: CASSSTGTREQYF. The gene calls are TRBV5-4 and TRBJ2-7; D is perhaps TRBD1 (6 bases). Germline lookup yields CDR1 SGHNT and CDR2 YYREEE (reference sequence). V gave up 4 bases and J gave up 6 bases, with 14 bases separating them. This CDR3 comprises 13 residues.

This chain links TRBV4-2 with TRBJ2-5; D uncertain. The DNA end is more similar to TRBJ2-7, so the J call may be wrong. This CDR3 spans 12 amino acids. In germline, CDR1 is LGHNA, CDR2 YNFKEQ. CDR3 DNA sequence: TGTGCCAGCAGCGGGCAGTCCTACGAGCAGTACTTC. This encodes CASSGQSYEQYF.

This chain uses TRBV9 with TRBJ1-2; D is unresolved. Germline V lookup: CDR1 SGDLS, CDR2 YYNGEE. This CDR3 region has 13 residues. V was trimmed by 4 bases and J by 8 bases, leaving 15 bases between them. CDR3 amino acids: CASSLQTDGGYTF. CDR3 coding DNA: TGTGCCAGCAGCCTTCAAACAGATGGGGGCTACACCTTC. The variable domain in full, with the rest retrieved from reference TRBV9 and TRBJ1-2, is DSGVTQTPKHLITATGQRVTLRCSPRSGDLSVYWYQQSLDQGLQFLIQYYNGEERAKGNILERFSAQQFPDLHSELNLSSLELGDSALYFCASSLQTDGGYTFGSGTRLTVV.

This chain joins TRBV4-2 and TRBJ1-1; D unclear. The CDR3 has 14 residues. V lost 2 bases and J 0 bases, leaving 7 bases between the germline ends. CDR1 is LGHNA and CDR2 is YNFKEQ in the germline V gene. CDR3 in amino acids: CASSQIEVNTEAFF. CDR3 in DNA: TGTGCCAGCAGCCAAATCGAGGTGAACACTGAAGCTTTCTTT.

The chain combines TRBV29-1 with TRBJ2-1; 7 nucleotides agree with TRBD1. Germline lookup yields CDR1 SQVTM and CDR2 ANQGSEA. CDR3 length: 12 amino acids. V lost 5 bases to trimming and J lost 8 bases; unmatched junction nucleotides: 6. In nucleotides, the CDR3 is TGCAGCGTTATGACAGGGATCGATGAGCAGTTCTTC. Protein: CSVMTGIDEQFF.

The J gene is TRBJ1-6, the V gene TRBV5-4; D is possibly TRBD1 (5 bases). This CDR3 spans 17 amino acids. V lost 0 bases to trimming and J lost 9 bases, with 19 bases between them. Germline CDR1 and CDR2: SGHNT and YYREEE (reference sequence). In nucleotides, the CDR3 is TGTGCCAGCAGCTTGGTCGGGGCGGGGCGTAGGGGTTCACCCCTCCACTTT. It yields the protein CASSLVGAGRRGSPLHF.

The V call is TRBV28, the J call TRBJ2-3; possible D gene TRBD1, 6 bases. Germline values: CDR1 MDHEN, CDR2 SYDVKM. The CDR3 consists of 12 residues. CDR3 nucleotides: TGTGTCGTAGAGGGGGATCGGGATACGCAGTATTTT. Translation gives CVVEGDRDTQYF.

This clone occurred a few times. The gene calls are TRBV9 and TRBJ1-1; the D gene is possibly TRBD1 (6 bases). CDR1 is SGDLS and CDR2 is YYNGEE in the germline V gene. V was cut by 3 bases and J by 1 base, with 13 bases left in between. The CDR3 spans 15 residues. CDR3 loop: CASSAASTGNTEAFF. The CDR3, as DNA: TGTGCCAGCAGCGCAGCATCGACAGGGAACACTGAAGCTTTCTTT.

The chain is built from TRBV19 and TRBJ1-1; D is ambiguous. Germline V gene data show CDR1 as LNHDA and CDR2 as SQIVND (reference sequence). The germline V and J ends were trimmed by 7 bases and 6 bases, with 9 bases remaining between them. This CDR3 spans 11 amino acids. The CDR3, as DNA: TGTGCCAGTACCCTAGAGGCTGAAGCTTTCTTT. Protein: CASTLEAEAFF.